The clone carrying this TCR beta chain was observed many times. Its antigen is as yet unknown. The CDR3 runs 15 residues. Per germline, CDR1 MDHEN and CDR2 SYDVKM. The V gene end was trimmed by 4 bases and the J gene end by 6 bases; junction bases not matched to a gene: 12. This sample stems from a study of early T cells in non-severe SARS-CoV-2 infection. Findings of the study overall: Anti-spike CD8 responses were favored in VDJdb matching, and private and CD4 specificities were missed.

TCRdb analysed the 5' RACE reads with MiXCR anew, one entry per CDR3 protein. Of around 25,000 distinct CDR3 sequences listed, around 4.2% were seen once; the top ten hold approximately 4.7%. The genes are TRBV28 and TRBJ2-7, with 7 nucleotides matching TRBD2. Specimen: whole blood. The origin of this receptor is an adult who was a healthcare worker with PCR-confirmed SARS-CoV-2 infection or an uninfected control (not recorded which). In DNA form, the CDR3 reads TGTGCCAGCAGTTCGTCAGCGGGACGTGCAGGCGAGCAGTACTTC. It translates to CASSSSAGRAGEQYF.